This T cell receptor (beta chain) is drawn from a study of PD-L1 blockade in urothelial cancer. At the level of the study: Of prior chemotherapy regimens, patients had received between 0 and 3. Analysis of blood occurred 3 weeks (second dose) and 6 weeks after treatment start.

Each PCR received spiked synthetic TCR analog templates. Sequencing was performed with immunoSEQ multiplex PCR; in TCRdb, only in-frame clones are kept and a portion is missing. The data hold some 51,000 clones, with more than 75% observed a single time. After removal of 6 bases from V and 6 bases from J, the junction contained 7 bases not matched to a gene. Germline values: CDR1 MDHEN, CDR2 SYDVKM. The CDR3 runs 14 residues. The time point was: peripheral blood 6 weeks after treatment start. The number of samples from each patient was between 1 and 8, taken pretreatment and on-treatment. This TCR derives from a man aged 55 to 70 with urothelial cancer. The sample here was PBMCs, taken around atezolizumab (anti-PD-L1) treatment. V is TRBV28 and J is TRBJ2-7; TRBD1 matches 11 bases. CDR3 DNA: TGTGCCAGCAGCTCCGGGACAGGGGGTGGCGAGCAGTACTTC. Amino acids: CASSSGTGGGEQYF.